The source of this T cell receptor beta chain is a study of yellow fever vaccine responses in identical twins. Findings and limits, study-wide: After vaccination, twins' T cell response reportedly seemed partly convergent, partly personalized.

In regard to this clonotype: Its antigen is undetermined.

TCRdb reprocessed the RT-PCR reads with MiXCR, giving one entry per CDR3 protein. The sample holds roughly 1,700 distinct CDR3 sequences, around 87% seen once. This CDR3 is 17 amino acids long. Trimming removed 1 base from V and 5 bases from J; junction bases left unmatched: 12. Germline values: CDR1 SGHNT, CDR2 YENEEA. The chain links TRBV11-3 to TRBJ2-5, with 8 nucleotides matching TRBD2. The origin of this receptor is a woman younger than 35 who received the yellow fever vaccine. The material was T cells from blood (PBMCs), unsorted or a sorted subset (not recorded which), obtained before or after yellow fever vaccination (not recorded which). The CDR3 DNA follows: TGTGCCAGCAGCTTAGGACAAAAAGCGGGAGTGCTGGAGACCCAGTACTTC. Translation gives CASSLGQKAGVLETQYF. Variable domain in full (rest from reference TRBV11-3 and TRBJ2-5): EAGVVQSPRYKIIEKKQPVAFWCNPISGHNTLYWYLQNLGQGPELLIRYENEEAVDDSQLPKDRFSAERLKGVDSTLKIQPAELGDSAVYLCASSLGQKAGVLETQYFGPGTRLLVL.